This T cell receptor (beta chain) was recorded in a study of cytomegalovirus exposure and HLA in healthy donors. Across the study: Across around 400 genotyped donors, about 86% landed in the Caucasian-associated ancestry cluster.

As to this clone: Antigen unknown.

Primers for the PCR totalled 60 Vbeta and 13 Jbeta. Clones were read by immunoSEQ multiplex PCR, and TCRdb kept only the in-frame ones, dropping some. The data contain roughly 200,000 clones, around 77% of them singletons. Regarding the study as a whole: Across donors, presence/absence analyses took sequencing depth to be roughly uniform. As a later analysis showed, several of the most significant clusters appeared to be linked to common viral pathogens.

Whereas donors were nominally healthy upon sampling, unrecorded immune exposures were probable. This CDR3 is built from 15 residues. V lost 6 bases to trimming and J lost 5 bases, with 18 bases between them. Germline-derived CDR1 and CDR2 are MDHEN and SYDVKM. The rearrangement joins TRBV28 to TRBJ2-3; TRBD2 might be the D (6 bases). The TCR comes from a man aged 60-69 years in good health and CMV-seronegative. The sample comprised PBMCs. As DNA, the CDR3 is TGTGCCAGCAGCAAGCTAGCCCCAGCGGGAGATACGCAGTATTTT. It encodes CASSKLAPAGDTQYF.